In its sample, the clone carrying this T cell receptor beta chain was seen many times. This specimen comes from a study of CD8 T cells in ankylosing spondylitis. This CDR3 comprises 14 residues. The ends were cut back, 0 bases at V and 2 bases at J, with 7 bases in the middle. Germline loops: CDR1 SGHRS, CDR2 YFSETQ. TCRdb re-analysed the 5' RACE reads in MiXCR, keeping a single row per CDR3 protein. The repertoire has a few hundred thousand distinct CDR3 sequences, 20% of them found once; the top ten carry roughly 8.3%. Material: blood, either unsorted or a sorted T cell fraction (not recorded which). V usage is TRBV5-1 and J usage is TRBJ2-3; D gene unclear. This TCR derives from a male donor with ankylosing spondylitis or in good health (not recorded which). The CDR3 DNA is TGCGCCAGCAGCTTGGGCGGATACACAGATACGCAGTATTTT. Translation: CASSLGGYTDTQYF. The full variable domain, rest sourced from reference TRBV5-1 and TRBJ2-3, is KAGVTQTPRYLIKTRGQQVTLSCSPISGHRSVSWYQQTPGQGLQFLFEYFSETQRNKGNFPGRFSGRQFSNSRSEMNVSTLELGDSALYLCASSLGGYTDTQYFGPGTRLTVL.